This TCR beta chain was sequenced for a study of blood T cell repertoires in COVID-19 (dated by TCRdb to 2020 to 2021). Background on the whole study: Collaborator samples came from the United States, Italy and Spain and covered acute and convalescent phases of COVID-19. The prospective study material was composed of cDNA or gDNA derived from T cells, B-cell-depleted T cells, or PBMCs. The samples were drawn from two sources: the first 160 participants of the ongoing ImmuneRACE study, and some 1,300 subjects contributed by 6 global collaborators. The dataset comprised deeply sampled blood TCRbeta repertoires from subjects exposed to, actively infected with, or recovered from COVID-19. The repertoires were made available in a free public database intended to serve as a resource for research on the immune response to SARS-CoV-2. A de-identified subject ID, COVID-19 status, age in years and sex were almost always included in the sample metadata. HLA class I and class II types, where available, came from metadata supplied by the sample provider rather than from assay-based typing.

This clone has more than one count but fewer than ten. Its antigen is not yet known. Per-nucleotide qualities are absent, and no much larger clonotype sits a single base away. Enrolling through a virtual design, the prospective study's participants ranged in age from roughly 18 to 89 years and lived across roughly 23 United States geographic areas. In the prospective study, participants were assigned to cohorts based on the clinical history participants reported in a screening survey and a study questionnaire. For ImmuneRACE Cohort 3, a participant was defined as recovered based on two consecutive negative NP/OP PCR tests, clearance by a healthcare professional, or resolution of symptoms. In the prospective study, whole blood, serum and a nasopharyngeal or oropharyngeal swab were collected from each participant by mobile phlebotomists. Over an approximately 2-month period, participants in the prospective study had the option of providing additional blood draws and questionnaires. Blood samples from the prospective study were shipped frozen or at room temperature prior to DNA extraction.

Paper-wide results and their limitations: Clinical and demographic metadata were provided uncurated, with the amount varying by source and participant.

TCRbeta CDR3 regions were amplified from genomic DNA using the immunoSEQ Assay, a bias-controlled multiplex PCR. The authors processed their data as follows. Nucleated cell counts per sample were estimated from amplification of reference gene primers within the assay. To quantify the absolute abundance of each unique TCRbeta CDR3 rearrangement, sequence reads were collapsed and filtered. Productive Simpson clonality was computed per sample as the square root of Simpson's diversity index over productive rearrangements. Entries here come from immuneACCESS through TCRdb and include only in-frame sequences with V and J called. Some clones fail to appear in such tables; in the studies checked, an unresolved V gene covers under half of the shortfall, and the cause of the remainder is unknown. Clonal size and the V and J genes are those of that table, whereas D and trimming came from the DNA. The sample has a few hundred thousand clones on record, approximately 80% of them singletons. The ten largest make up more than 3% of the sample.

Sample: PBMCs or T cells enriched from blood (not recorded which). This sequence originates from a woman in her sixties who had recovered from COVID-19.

Here the CDR3 is given as CAISDGTDTYNEQFF. The DNA reads as follows: TGTGCCATCAGTGACGGGACAGACACCTACAATGAGCAGTTCTTC. The V gene is TRBV10-3 and the J gene is TRBJ2-1; 7 nucleotides in the junction match TRBD1. Compared with germline, V lacks 3 bases and J lacks 2 bases; bases without a gene match: 4. CDR1 and CDR2 (ENHRY, SYGVKD) derive from the germline V gene. The CDR3 goes from the cysteine to the phenylalanine over 15 residues. The retained sequence is limited to the CDR3, 45 bases, with the frame set at the first base.